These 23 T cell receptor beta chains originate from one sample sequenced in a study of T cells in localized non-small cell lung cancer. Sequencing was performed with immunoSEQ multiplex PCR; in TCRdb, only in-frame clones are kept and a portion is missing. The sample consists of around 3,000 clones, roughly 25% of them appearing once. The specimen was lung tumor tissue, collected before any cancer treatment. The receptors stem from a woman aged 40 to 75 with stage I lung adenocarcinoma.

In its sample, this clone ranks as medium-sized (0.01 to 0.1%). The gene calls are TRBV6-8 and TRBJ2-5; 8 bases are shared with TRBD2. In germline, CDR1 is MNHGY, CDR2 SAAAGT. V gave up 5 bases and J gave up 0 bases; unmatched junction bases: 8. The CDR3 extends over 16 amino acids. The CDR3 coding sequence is TGTGCCAGCAGTCTCCGATCGGGGGGGTACCAAGAGACCCAGTACTTC. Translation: CASSLRSGGYQETQYF.

The CDR3 reads CASSTQGRSYNEQFF. CDR3 DNA: TGTGCCAGCAGTACACAGGGTAGGTCCTACAATGAGCAGTTCTTC. The gene calls are TRBV28 and TRBJ2-1; D might be TRBD1 (6 bases). From germline, CDR1 is MDHEN and CDR2 SYDVKM. CDR3 length: 15 residues. Trimming left V 5 bases short and J 1 base short, with 12 bases between.

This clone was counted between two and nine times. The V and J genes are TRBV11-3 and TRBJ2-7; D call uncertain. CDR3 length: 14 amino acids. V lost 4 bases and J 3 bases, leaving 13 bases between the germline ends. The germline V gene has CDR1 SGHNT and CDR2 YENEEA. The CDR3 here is CASSSSSLFYEQYF. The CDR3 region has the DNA TGTGCCAGCAGCTCCTCCTCGTTATTCTACGAGCAGTACTTC.

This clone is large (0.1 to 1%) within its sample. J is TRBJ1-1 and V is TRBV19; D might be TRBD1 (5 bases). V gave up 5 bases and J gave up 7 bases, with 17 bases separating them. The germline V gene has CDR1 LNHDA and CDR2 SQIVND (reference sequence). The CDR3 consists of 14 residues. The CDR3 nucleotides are TGTGCCAGTAGTCCCGATAAGGGGCCGGGTGAAGCTTTCTTT. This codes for CASSPDKGPGEAFF.

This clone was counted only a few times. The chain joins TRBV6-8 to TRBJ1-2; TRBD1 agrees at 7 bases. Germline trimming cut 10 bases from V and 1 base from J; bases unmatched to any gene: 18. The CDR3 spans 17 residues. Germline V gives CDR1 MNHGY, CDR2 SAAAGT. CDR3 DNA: TGTGCCATCAAAGACAAATACCGGGACAGATATAACTATGGCTACACCTTC. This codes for CAIKDKYRDRYNYGYTF.

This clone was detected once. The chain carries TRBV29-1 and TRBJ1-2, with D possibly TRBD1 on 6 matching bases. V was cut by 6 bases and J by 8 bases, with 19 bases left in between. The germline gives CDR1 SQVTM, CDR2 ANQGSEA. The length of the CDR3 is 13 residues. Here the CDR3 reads CSVAGTFQTGYTF. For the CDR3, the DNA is TGCAGCGTCGCCGGGACATTCCAAACGGGCTACACCTTC.

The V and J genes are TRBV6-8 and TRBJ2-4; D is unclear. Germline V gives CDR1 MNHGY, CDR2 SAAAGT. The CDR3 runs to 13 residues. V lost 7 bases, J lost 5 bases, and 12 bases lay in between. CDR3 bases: TGTGCCAGCAAGCTTCCGTTAGAAAACATTCAGTACTTC. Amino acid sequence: CASKLPLENIQYF.

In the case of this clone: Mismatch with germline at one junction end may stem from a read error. The CDR3 sequence is CASDQERRGVRNF. Here the CDR3 DNA reads TGTGCCAGCGACCAAGAGAGGAGGGGAGTAAGGAACTTC. The chain recombines TRBV9 with TRBJ2-7, with D perhaps TRBD2 (6 bases). The V gene's germline CDR1 is SGDLS and CDR2 YYNGEE. The CDR3 is 13 residues long.

CDR3 region: CASSLARAGFDGYTF. For the CDR3, the DNA is TGTGCCAGCAGTTTGGCCAGGGCAGGGTTCGATGGCTACACCTTC. V is TRBV28 and J is TRBJ1-2; possibly TRBD1 for D (5 bases). V was clipped by 3 bases and J by 6 bases, with 17 bases between them. Germline CDR1 reads MDHEN; CDR2 reads SYDVKM. CDR3 size: 15 residues.

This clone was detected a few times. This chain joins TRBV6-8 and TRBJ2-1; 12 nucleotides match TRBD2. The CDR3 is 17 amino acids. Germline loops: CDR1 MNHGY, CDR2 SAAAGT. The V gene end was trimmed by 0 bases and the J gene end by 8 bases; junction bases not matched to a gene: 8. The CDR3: CASSYSVWGLAGHEQFF. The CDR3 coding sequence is TGTGCCAGCAGTTACTCAGTTTGGGGACTAGCGGGCCATGAGCAGTTCTTC.

The CDR3 loop is CASSYLGRITEAFF. As DNA, the CDR3 is TGTGCCAGCAGTTACTTGGGGAGAATCACTGAAGCTTTCTTT. This chain uses TRBV6-8 with TRBJ1-1, with D unclear. Germline loops: CDR1 MNHGY, CDR2 SAAAGT. CDR3 size: 14 residues. Trimming took off 1 base at V and 4 bases at J, with 10 bases between the two ends.

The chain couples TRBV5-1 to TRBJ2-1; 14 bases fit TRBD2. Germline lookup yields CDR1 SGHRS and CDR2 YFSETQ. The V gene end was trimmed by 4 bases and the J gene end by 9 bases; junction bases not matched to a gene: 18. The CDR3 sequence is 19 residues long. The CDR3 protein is CASSRHKGTGLAGVVEQFF. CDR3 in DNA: TGCGCCAGCAGCCGCCACAAGGGTACGGGACTAGCGGGGGTAGTTGAGCAGTTCTTC.

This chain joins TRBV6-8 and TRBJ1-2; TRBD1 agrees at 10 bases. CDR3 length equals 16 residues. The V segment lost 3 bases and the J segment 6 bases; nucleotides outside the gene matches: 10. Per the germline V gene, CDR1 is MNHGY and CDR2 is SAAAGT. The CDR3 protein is CASSYPAPDRGHGYTF. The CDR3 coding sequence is TGTGCCAGCAGTTATCCCGCGCCCGACAGGGGGCATGGCTACACCTTC.

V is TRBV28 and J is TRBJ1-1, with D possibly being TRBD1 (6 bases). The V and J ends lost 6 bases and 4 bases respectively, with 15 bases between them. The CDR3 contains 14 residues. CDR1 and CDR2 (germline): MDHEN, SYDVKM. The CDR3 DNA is TGTGCCAGCAGGTACAGGGTGTCGGCCACTGAAGCTTTCTTT. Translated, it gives CASRYRVSATEAFF. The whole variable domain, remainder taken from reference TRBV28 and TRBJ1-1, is DVKVTQSSRYLVKRTGEKVFLECVQDMDHENMFWYRQDPGLGLRLIYFSYDVKMKEKGDIPEGYSVSREKKERFSLILESASTNQTSMYLCASRYRVSATEAFFGQGTRLTVV.

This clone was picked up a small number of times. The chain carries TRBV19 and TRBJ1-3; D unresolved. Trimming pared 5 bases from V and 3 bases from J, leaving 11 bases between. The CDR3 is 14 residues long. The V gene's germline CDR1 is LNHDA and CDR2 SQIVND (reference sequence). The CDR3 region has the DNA TGTGCCAGTAGTCTCCGGACGGTTGGAAACACCATATATTTT. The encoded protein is CASSLRTVGNTIYF.

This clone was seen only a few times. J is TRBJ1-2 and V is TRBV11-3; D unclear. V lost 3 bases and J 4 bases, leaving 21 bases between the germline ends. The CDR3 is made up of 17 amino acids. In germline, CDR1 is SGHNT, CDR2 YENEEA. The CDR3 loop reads CASSLSTPPATSYGYTF. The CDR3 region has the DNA TGTGCCAGCAGCTTGAGTACGCCTCCCGCCACAAGCTATGGCTACACCTTC. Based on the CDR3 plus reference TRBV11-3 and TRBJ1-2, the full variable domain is EAGVVQSPRYKIIEKKQPVAFWCNPISGHNTLYWYLQNLGQGPELLIRYENEEAVDDSQLPKDRFSAERLKGVDSTLKIQPAELGDSAVYLCASSLSTPPATSYGYTFGSGTRLTVV.

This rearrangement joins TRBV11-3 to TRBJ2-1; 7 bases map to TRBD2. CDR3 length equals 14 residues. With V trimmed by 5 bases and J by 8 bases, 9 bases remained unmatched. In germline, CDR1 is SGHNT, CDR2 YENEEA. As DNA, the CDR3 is TGTGCCAGCAGCCCGGGACTAACAAATGATGAGCAGTTCTTC. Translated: CASSPGLTNDEQFF.

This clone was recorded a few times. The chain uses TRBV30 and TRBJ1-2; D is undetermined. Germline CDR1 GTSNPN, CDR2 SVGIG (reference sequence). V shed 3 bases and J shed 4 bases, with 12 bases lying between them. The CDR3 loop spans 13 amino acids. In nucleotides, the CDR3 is TGTGCCTGGAGGGAAAGGTCCCTCTATGGCTACACCTTC. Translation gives CAWRERSLYGYTF.

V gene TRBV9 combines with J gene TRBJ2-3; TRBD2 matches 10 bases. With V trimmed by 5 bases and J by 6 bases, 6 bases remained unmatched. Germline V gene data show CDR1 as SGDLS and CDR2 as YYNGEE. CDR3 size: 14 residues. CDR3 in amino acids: CASSPSGRGDTQYF. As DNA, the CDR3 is TGTGCCAGCAGTCCTAGCGGGAGAGGCGATACGCAGTATTTT.

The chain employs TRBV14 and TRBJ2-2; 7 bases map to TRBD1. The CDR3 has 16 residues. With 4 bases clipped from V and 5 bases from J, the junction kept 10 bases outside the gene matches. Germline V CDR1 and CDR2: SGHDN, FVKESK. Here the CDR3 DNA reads TGTGCCAGCAGCCGAAGCGCCAGGGGGTGGACCGGGGAGCTGTTTTTT. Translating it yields CASSRSARGWTGELFF.

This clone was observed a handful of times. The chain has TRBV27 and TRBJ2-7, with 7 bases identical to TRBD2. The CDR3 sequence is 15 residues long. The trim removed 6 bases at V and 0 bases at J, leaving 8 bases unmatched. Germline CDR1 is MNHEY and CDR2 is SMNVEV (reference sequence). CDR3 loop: CASRGSAGSSYEQYF. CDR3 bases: TGTGCCAGCAGAGGTTCAGCGGGGAGCTCCTACGAGCAGTACTTC.

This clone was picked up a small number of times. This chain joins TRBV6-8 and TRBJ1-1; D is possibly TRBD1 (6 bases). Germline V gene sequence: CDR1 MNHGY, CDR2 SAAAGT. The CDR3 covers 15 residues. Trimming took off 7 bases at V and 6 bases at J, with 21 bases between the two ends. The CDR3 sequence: CASKNRDTKGSEAFF. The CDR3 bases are TGTGCCAGCAAGAACCGGGACACAAAAGGCTCTGAAGCTTTCTTT.

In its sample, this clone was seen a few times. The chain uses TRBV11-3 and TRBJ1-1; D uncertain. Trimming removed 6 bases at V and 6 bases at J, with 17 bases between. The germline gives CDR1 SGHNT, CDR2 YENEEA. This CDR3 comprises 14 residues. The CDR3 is CASRSFPEIPEAFF. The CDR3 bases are TGTGCCAGCAGAAGTTTTCCGGAGATCCCTGAAGCTTTCTTT.